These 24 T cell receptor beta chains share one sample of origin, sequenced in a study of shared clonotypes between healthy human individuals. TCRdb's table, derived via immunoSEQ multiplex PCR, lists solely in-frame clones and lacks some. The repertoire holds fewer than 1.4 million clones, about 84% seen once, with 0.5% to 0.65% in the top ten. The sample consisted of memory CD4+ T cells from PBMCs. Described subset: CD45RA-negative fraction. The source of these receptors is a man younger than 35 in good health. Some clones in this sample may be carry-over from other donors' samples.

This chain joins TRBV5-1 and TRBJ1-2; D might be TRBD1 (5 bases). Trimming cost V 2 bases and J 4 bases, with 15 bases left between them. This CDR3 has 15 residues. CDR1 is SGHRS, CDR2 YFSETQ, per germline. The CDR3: CASSFGLGQFYGYTF. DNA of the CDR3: TGCGCCAGCAGCTTCGGACTAGGACAATTCTATGGCTACACCTTC. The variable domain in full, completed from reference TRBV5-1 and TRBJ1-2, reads KAGVTQTPRYLIKTRGQQVTLSCSPISGHRSVSWYQQTPGQGLQFLFEYFSETQRNKGNFPGRFSGRQFSNSRSEMNVSTLELGDSALYLCASSFGLGQFYGYTFGSGTRLTVV.

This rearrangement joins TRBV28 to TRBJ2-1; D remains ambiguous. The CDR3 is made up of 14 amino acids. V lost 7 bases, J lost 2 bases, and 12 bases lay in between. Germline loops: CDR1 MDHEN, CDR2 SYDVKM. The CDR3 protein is CASTPPGTYNEQFF. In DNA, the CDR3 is TGTGCCAGCACCCCTCCCGGAACCTACAATGAGCAGTTCTTC.

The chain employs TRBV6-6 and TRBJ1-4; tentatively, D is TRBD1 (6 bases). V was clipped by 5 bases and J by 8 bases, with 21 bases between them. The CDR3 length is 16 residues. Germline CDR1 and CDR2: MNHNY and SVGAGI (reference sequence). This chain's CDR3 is CASSPSGGGGGEKLFF. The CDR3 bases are TGTGCCAGCAGTCCCTCCGGGGGAGGGGGTGGCGAAAAACTGTTTTTT.

CDR3 residues: CAWALGAKNIQYF. The CDR3 DNA reads TGTGCCTGGGCACTAGGAGCCAAAAACATTCAGTACTTC. This chain connects TRBV30 to TRBJ2-4, with D maybe TRBD2 (5 bases). This CDR3 region has 13 residues. V was cut by 5 bases and J by 0 bases, with 8 bases left in between. The germline CDR1 and CDR2 sequences are GTSNPN and SVGIG (reference sequence).

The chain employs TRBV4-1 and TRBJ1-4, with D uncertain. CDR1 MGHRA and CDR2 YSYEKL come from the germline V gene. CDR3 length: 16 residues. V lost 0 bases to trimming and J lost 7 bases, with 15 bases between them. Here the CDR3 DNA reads TGCGCCAGCAGCCAAGAGATCATAGGGAAGGGTGAAAAACTGTTTTTT. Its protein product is CASSQEIIGKGEKLFF.

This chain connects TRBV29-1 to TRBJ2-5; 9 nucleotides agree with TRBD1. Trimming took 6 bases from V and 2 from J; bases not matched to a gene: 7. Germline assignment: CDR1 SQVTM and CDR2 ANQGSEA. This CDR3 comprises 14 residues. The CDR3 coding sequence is TGCAGCGTACCACAGGGGGCGAGTCAAGAGACCCAGTACTTC. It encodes CSVPQGASQETQYF.

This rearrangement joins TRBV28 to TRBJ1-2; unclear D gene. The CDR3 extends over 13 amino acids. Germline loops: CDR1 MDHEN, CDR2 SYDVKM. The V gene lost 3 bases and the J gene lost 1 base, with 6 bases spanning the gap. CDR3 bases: TGTGCCAGCAGTTTCACCCTTAACTATGGCTACACCTTC. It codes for CASSFTLNYGYTF.

CDR3 region: CASSEFDSNTF. As DNA, the CDR3 is TGTGCCAGCAGTGAATTTGATTCGAACACCTTC. The rearrangement joins TRBV6-1 to TRBJ1-2; no firm D call. CDR1 is MNHNS and CDR2 is SASEGT in the germline V gene. CDR3 length equals 11 residues. V was pared by 2 bases and J by 12 bases, with 10 bases between.

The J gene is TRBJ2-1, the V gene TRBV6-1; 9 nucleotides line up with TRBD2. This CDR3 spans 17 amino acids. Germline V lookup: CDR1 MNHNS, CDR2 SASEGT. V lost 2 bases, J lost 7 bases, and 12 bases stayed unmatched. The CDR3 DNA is TGTGCCAGCAGTGAACGTAGGGCTAGCGGGGTGGGGAATGAGCAGTTCTTC. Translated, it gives CASSERRASGVGNEQFF.

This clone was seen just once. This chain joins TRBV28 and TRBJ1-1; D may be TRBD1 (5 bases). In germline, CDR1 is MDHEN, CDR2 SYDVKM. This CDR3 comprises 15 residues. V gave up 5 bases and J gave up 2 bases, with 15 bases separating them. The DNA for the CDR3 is TGTGCCAGCAGTACCCCTGGGGGGTCCAACACTGAAGCTTTCTTT. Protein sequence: CASSTPGGSNTEAFF.

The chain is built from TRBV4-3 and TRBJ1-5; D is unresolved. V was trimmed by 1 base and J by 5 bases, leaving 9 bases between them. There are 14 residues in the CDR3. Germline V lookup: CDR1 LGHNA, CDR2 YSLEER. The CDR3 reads CASSQGLGDQPQHF. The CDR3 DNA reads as TGCGCCAGCAGCCAAGGGTTGGGCGATCAGCCCCAGCATTTT.

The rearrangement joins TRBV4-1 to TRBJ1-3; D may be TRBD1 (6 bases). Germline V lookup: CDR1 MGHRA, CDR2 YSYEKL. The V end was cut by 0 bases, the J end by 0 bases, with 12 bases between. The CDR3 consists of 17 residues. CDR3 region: CASSQDYGQLSGNTIYF. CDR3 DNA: TGCGCCAGCAGCCAAGACTACGGACAGCTCTCTGGAAACACCATATATTTT.

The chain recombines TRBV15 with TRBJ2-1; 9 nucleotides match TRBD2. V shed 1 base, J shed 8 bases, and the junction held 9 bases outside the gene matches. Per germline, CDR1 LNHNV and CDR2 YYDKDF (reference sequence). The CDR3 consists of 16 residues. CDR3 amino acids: CATSRVTAGGGHEQFF. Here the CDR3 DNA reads TGTGCCACCAGCAGAGTGACAGCGGGGGGTGGTCATGAGCAGTTCTTC.

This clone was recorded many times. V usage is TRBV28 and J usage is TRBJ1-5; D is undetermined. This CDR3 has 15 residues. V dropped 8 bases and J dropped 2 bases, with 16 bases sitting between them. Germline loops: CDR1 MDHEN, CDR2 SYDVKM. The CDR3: CASVTGFRGNQPQHF. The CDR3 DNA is TGTGCCAGCGTGACGGGTTTTAGGGGCAATCAGCCCCAGCATTTT.

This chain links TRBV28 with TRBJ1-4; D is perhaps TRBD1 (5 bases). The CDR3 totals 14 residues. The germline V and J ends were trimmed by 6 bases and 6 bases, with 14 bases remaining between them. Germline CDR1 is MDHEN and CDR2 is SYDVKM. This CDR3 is CASRPLGRDEKLFF. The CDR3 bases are TGTGCCAGCAGACCCTTGGGCAGGGATGAAAAACTGTTTTTT.

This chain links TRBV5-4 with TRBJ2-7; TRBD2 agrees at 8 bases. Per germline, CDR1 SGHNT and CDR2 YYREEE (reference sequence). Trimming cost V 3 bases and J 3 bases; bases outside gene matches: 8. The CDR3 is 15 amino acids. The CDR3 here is CASSWGSGTVYEQYF. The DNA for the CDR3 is TGTGCCAGCAGCTGGGGTAGCGGGACTGTCTACGAGCAGTACTTC.

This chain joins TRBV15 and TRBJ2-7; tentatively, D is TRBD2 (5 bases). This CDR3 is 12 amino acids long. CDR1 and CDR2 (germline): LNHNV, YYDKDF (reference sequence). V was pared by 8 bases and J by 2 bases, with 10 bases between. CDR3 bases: TGTGCCACCTCCGGGGTGACCTACGAGCAGTACTTC. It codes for CATSGVTYEQYF.

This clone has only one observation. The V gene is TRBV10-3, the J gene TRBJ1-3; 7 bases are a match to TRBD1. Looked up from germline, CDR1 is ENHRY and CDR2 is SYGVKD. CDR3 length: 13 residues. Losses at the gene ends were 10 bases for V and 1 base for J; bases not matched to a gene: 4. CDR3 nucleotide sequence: TGTGCCAGCCGACAGGGATCTGGAAACACCATATATTTT. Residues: CASRQGSGNTIYF.

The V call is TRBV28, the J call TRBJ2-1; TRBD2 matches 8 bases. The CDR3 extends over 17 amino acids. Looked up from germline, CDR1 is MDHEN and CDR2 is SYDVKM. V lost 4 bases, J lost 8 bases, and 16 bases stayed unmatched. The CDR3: CASSSPAGSGRVHEQFF. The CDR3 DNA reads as TGTGCCAGCAGTTCTCCCGCGGGAAGCGGGAGAGTTCATGAGCAGTTCTTC.

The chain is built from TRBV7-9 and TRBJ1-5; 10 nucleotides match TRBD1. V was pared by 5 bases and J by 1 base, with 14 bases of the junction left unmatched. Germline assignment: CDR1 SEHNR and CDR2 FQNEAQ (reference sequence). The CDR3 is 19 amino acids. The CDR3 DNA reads TGTGCCAGCAGCCCCGGGACAGGGGCCCTCTTTTCCAGCAATCAGCCCCAGCATTTT. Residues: CASSPGTGALFSSNQPQHF.

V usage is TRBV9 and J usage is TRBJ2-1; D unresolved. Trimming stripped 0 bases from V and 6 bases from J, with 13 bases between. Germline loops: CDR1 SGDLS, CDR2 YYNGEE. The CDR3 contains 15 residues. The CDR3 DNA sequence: TGTGCCAGCAGCGTAGCTCGGCCCTGGGGCAATGAGCAGTTCTTC. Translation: CASSVARPWGNEQFF.

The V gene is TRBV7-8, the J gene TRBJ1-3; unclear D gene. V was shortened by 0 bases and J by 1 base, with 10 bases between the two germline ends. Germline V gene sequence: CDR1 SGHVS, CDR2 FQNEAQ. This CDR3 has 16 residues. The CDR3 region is CASSLAPSRSGNTIYF. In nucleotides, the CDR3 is TGTGCCAGCAGCTTAGCCCCTAGCAGGTCTGGAAACACCATATATTTT.

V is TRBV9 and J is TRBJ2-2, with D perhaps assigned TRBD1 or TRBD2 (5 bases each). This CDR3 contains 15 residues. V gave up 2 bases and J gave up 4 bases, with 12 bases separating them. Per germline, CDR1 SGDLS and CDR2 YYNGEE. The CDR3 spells CASSVRDQATGELFF. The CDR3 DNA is TGTGCCAGCAGCGTCCGGGACCAAGCCACCGGGGAGCTGTTTTTT.

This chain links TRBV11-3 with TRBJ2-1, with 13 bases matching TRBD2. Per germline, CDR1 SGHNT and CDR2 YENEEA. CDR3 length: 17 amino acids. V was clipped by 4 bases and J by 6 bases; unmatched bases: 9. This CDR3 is CASSSRRTSGRGNEQFF. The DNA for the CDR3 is TGTGCCAGCAGCTCGCGCCGAACTAGCGGGAGGGGCAATGAGCAGTTCTTC.